Each of the 27 T cell receptor beta chains below was sequenced from the same sample in a study of shared clonotypes between healthy human individuals. Clones were read by immunoSEQ multiplex PCR, and TCRdb kept only the in-frame ones, dropping some. The repertoire includes more than 2,000,000 clones, over 90% of them detected once, and approximately 0.4% sits in the top ten. The sequencing sample was made of naive CD4+ T cells from PBMCs. Specified subset: CD45RA+ positively selected. All receptors derive from a man between 18 and 29 years old in good health. Some clones in this sample may be carry-over from other donors' samples.

The chain employs TRBV19 and TRBJ2-2, with a tentative D call TRBD1 (6 bases). CDR3 length equals 14 residues. Germline V CDR1 and CDR2: LNHDA, SQIVND (reference sequence). V was trimmed by 7 bases and J by 6 bases, leaving 15 bases between them. CDR3 sequence (DNA): TGTGCCAGTACTGCAACAGGGAGAGCCGGGGAGCTGTTTTTT. Translated: CASTATGRAGELFF.

The chain uses TRBV7-2 and TRBJ1-4; D ambiguous. From germline, CDR1 is SGHTA and CDR2 FQGNSA. The length of the CDR3 is 18 residues. Trimming removed 1 base from V and 1 base from J, with 16 bases in between. CDR3 residues: CASSLEPSTAVTNEKLFF. As DNA, the CDR3 is TGTGCCAGCAGCTTAGAGCCCTCGACGGCCGTAACTAATGAAAAACTGTTTTTT.

The chain is built from TRBV6-6 and TRBJ2-4, with D maybe TRBD2 (6 bases). CDR1 and CDR2 (germline): MNHNY, SVGAGI (reference sequence). V was shortened by 4 bases and J by 7 bases, with 14 bases between the two germline ends. This CDR3 region has 14 residues. CDR3 coding DNA: TGTGCCAGCAGTTCGCGGCGTGGAGGGAACATTCAGTACTTC. This codes for CASSSRRGGNIQYF.

CDR3 in amino acids: CASTPVLRALYEQYF. The CDR3 nucleotides are TGTGCCAGCACCCCCGTCCTCCGTGCCCTCTACGAGCAGTACTTC. The chain employs TRBV28 and TRBJ2-7; D gene unclear. The CDR3 runs to 15 residues. CDR1 MDHEN and CDR2 SYDVKM come from the germline V gene. V was clipped by 7 bases and J by 3 bases, with 19 bases between them.

The chain is built from TRBV5-4 and TRBJ2-5, with 8 bases that match TRBD1. The length of the CDR3 is 16 residues. The trim removed 3 bases at V and 1 base at J, leaving 8 bases unmatched. Germline values: CDR1 SGHNT, CDR2 YYREEE (reference sequence). DNA for the CDR3: TGTGCCAGCAGCTGGACAACAGGGACAGGCCAAGAGACCCAGTACTTC. Translation gives CASSWTTGTGQETQYF. The entire variable domain, with the rest obtained from reference TRBV5-4 and TRBJ2-5, is as follows: ETGVTQSPTHLIKTRGQQVTLRCSSQSGHNTVSWYQQALGQGPQFIFQYYREEENGRGNFPPRFSGLQFPNYSSELNVNALELDDSALYLCASSWTTGTGQETQYFGPGTRLLVL.

The J gene is TRBJ2-7, the V gene TRBV6-1; the match to TRBD1 covers 7 bases. With 5 bases clipped from V and 7 bases from J, the junction kept 14 bases outside the gene matches. This CDR3 has 15 amino acids. Germline-derived CDR1 and CDR2 are MNHNS and SASEGT. CDR3 protein: CASSQQTGLLGEQYF. The CDR3 DNA is TGTGCCAGCAGTCAACAGACAGGGTTACTAGGTGAGCAGTACTTC.

The gene calls are TRBV28 and TRBJ2-7; D remains unclear. Germline V CDR1 and CDR2: MDHEN, SYDVKM. V lost 2 bases and J 1 base, leaving 12 bases between the germline ends. The CDR3 consists of 15 residues. The CDR3 sequence is CASSLVRFRSYEQYF. The CDR3 coding sequence is TGTGCCAGCAGTTTAGTCAGGTTTCGATCCTACGAGCAGTACTTC.

The genes are TRBV27 and TRBJ2-7, with D uncertain. The V end was cut by 6 bases, the J end by 3 bases, with 18 bases between. This CDR3 has 15 residues. The V gene's germline CDR1 is MNHEY and CDR2 SMNVEV (reference sequence). The CDR3 sequence: CASRFEGSLGYEQYF. The DNA of the CDR3 is TGTGCCAGCAGGTTTGAAGGTAGTTTGGGCTACGAGCAGTACTTC.

The gene calls are TRBV2 and TRBJ1-1; D not certain. The ends were cut back, 1 base at V and 1 base at J, with 4 bases in the middle. The CDR3 loop spans 13 amino acids. The germline V gene has CDR1 SNHLY and CDR2 FYNNEI. The CDR3, as DNA: TGTGCCAGCAGTGAAGTTGGGAACACTGAAGCTTTCTTT. This sequence encodes CASSEVGNTEAFF.

This chain joins TRBV7-2 and TRBJ2-7; maybe TRBD2 (5 bases). The germline gives CDR1 SGHTA, CDR2 FQGNSA. The CDR3 spans 15 residues. Trimming took off 5 bases at V and 6 bases at J, with 20 bases between the two ends. The CDR3 loop reads CASSRALAVLGEQYF. The CDR3 DNA reads TGTGCCAGCAGCCGAGCCCTAGCTGTCCTTGGCGAGCAGTACTTC.

The V gene is TRBV29-1, the J gene TRBJ2-5; tentatively, D is TRBD1 (5 bases). V was trimmed by 3 bases and J by 2 bases, leaving 13 bases between them. The CDR3 length is 14 residues. The germline CDR1 and CDR2 sequences are SQVTM and ANQGSEA. The CDR3 reads CSVEPSAGQETQYF. CDR3 sequence (DNA): TGCAGCGTTGAGCCCTCGGCAGGGCAAGAGACCCAGTACTTC.

The chain links TRBV4-3 to TRBJ2-5; D gene uncertain. V gave up 5 bases and J gave up 3 bases, with 16 bases separating them. This CDR3 is 15 amino acids long. Germline CDR1 LGHNA, CDR2 YSLEER. CDR3 sequence reads: CASSKSWVGKETQYF. DNA of the CDR3: TGCGCCAGCAGCAAAAGTTGGGTTGGTAAAGAGACCCAGTACTTC.

The rearrangement joins TRBV28 to TRBJ2-5; 7 nucleotides match TRBD2. Germline-derived CDR1 and CDR2 are MDHEN and SYDVKM. V was clipped by 6 bases and J by 3 bases; unmatched bases: 7. This CDR3 region has 14 residues. This CDR3 reads CASRETSSKETQYF. The CDR3 DNA follows: TGTGCCAGCAGGGAGACTAGCAGCAAAGAGACCCAGTACTTC. Filled out from reference TRBV28 and TRBJ2-5, the complete variable domain reads DVKVTQSSRYLVKRTGEKVFLECVQDMDHENMFWYRQDPGLGLRLIYFSYDVKMKEKGDIPEGYSVSREKKERFSLILESASTNQTSMYLCASRETSSKETQYFGPGTRLLVL.

J is TRBJ2-1 and V is TRBV11-2; TRBD2 matches 7 bases. The germline V gene has CDR1 SGHAT and CDR2 FQNNGV. This CDR3 has 15 residues. V lost 7 bases, J lost 7 bases, and 13 bases stayed unmatched. The chain's CDR3 is CASTFTAGAPNEQFF. The CDR3 coding sequence is TGTGCCAGCACCTTCACCGCGGGAGCCCCGAATGAGCAGTTCTTC.

The V gene is TRBV28, the J gene TRBJ1-3; 8 bases align to TRBD1. The germline gives CDR1 MDHEN, CDR2 SYDVKM. The CDR3 has 16 residues. V trimming: 7 bases; J trimming: 2 bases; junction bases outside the gene matches: 10. The CDR3 DNA follows: TGTGCCAGCACAGTTGGCAGGGGGCGAGCTGGAAACACCATATATTTT. Translating gives CASTVGRGRAGNTIYF.

The chain is built from TRBV6-6 and TRBJ2-7, with D perhaps given as TRBD1 or TRBD2 (5 bases each). The CDR3 sequence is 13 residues long. From germline, CDR1 is MNHNY and CDR2 SVGAGI (reference sequence). V gave up 10 bases and J gave up 5 bases, with 18 bases separating them. The CDR3 loop is CATLGAVEDEQYF. DNA for the CDR3: TGTGCCACCCTCGGGGCGGTCGAAGACGAGCAGTACTTC.

The chain uses TRBV6-1 and TRBJ1-1; no clear D gene. Germline CDR1 reads MNHNS; CDR2 reads SASEGT. V was shortened by 0 bases and J by 10 bases, with 9 bases between the two germline ends. The CDR3 is 12 residues long. The CDR3 region has the DNA TGTGCCAGCAGTGAAGCGTCAGGTACAGCTTTCTTT. It specifies CASSEASGTAFF.

The chain couples TRBV23-1 to TRBJ2-3; D is unresolved. TRBV23-1 is labeled an ORF, and its function is uncertain. Trimming removed 8 bases from V and 4 bases from J, with 10 bases in between. This CDR3 contains 12 residues. The CDR3 coding sequence is TGCGCCAGCTGGACCTTCCCAGATACGCAGTATTTT. Its translation: CASWTFPDTQYF.

The V call is TRBV6-6, the J call TRBJ2-7; tentative D call: TRBD1 (5 bases). The germline V and J ends were trimmed by 6 bases and 4 bases, with 19 bases remaining between them. The CDR3 extends over 15 amino acids. Germline loops: CDR1 MNHNY, CDR2 SVGAGI (reference sequence). Here the CDR3 reads CASRPSQGIGYEQYF. The CDR3 DNA follows: TGTGCCAGCAGGCCTTCCCAGGGAATCGGGTACGAGCAGTACTTC.

The chain is built from TRBV2 and TRBJ2-7, with 7 bases that match TRBD1. Germline values: CDR1 SNHLY, CDR2 FYNNEI. Trimming removed 4 bases from V and 6 bases from J; junction bases left unmatched: 9. CDR3 length: 14 amino acids. CDR3 in DNA: TGTGCCAGCAGTGGGGACCAGGGGGTCCTCGAGCAGTACTTC. This gives the protein CASSGDQGVLEQYF. The variable domain in full, with the rest retrieved from reference TRBV2 and TRBJ2-7, is EPEVTQTPSHQVTQMGQEVILRCVPISNHLYFYWYRQILGQKVEFLVSFYNNEISEKSEIFDDQFSVERPDGSNFTLKIRSTKLEDSAMYFCASSGDQGVLEQYFGPGTRLTVT.

This chain links TRBV7-3 with TRBJ2-6; D call uncertain. V was cut by 3 bases and J by 0 bases, with 15 bases left in between. Germline V gene lookup returns CDR1 SGHTA and CDR2 FQGTGA. CDR3 length: 18 residues. The DNA for the CDR3 is TGTGCCAGCAGCTTGACGCTGGCCCCGAGCTCTGGGGCCAACGTCCTGACTTTC. As protein: CASSLTLAPSSGANVLTF.

This chain joins TRBV6-5 and TRBJ2-6; D is unresolved. Germline-derived CDR1 and CDR2 are MNHEY and SVGAGI. This CDR3 has 16 amino acids. The V and J ends lost 0 bases and 0 bases respectively, with 6 bases between them. The DNA for the CDR3 is TGTGCCAGCAGTTACTCCAAGAGCTCTGGGGCCAACGTCCTGACTTTC. Its translation is CASSYSKSSGANVLTF.

The rearrangement links TRBV7-2 to TRBJ1-2, with TRBD1 identical over 8 bases. Germline CDR1 SGHTA, CDR2 FQGNSA. The V segment lost 5 bases and the J segment 8 bases; nucleotides outside the gene matches: 10. This CDR3 has 14 amino acids. The CDR3 nucleotides read TGTGCCAGCAGCCCTACACCACAGGGGGAGGGCTACACCTTC. Its translation is CASSPTPQGEGYTF.

To note about this clone: Within the sample, other DNA sequences also encode this same CDR3. This sequence joins TRBV6-1 and TRBJ1-5; D is unclear. From germline, CDR1 is MNHNS and CDR2 SASEGT. The CDR3 contains 13 residues. Trimming cost V 4 bases and J 5 bases, with 9 bases left between them. CDR3 DNA sequence: TGTGCCAGCAGTGGCCGTGAGTATCAGCCCCAGCATTTT. Translating gives CASSGREYQPQHF.

This chain links TRBV7-3 with TRBJ2-7, with D tentatively TRBD1 (6 bases). V gave up 3 bases and J gave up 7 bases, with 40 bases separating them. The CDR3 loop spans 22 amino acids. Germline values: CDR1 SGHTA, CDR2 FQGTGA. The CDR3, as DNA: TGTGCCAGCAGCTTTCAGGGGTCCTCCCTAGCTACAAGAAAGCTAGGGTTTTGGGAGCAGTACTTC. The encoded protein is CASSFQGSSLATRKLGFWEQYF. The full variable domain, rest sourced from reference TRBV7-3 and TRBJ2-7, is GAGVSQTPSNKVTEKGKYVELRCDPISGHTALYWYRQSLGQGPEFLIYFQGTGAADDSGLPNDRFFAVRPEGSVSTLKIQRTERGDSAVYLCASSFQGSSLATRKLGFWEQYFGPGTRLTVT.

This sequence joins TRBV2 and TRBJ1-4; 7 bases are shared with TRBD1. Germline values: CDR1 SNHLY, CDR2 FYNNEI. V trimming: 5 bases; J trimming: 3 bases; junction bases outside the gene matches: 9. The CDR3 has 16 amino acids. The CDR3 DNA sequence: TGTGCCAGCAGTAAGATGGCCGGGACAGCTAATGAAAAACTGTTTTTT. This gives the protein CASSKMAGTANEKLFF. Together with reference TRBV2 and TRBJ1-4, the CDR3 gives the full variable domain: EPEVTQTPSHQVTQMGQEVILRCVPISNHLYFYWYRQILGQKVEFLVSFYNNEISEKSEIFDDQFSVERPDGSNFTLKIRSTKLEDSAMYFCASSKMAGTANEKLFFGSGTQLSVL.

This chain links TRBV5-6 with TRBJ1-4; 7 bases fit TRBD1. V lost 3 bases, J lost 3 bases, and 8 bases stayed unmatched. Germline V gene sequence: CDR1 SGHDT, CDR2 YYEEEE. There are 16 residues in the CDR3. CDR3 residues: CASSYTTGKANEKLFF. The DNA for the CDR3 is TGTGCCAGCAGCTATACGACAGGGAAAGCTAATGAAAAACTGTTTTTT.